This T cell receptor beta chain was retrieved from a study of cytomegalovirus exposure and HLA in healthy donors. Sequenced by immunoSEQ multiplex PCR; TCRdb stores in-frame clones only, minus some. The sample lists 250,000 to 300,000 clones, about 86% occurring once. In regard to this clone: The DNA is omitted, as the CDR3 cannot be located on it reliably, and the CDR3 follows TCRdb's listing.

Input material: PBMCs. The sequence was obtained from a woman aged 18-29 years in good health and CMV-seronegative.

CDR3 sequence reads: CASILVVGSYYEQYF. J is TRBJ2-7 and V is TRBV6-1; the D call TRBD2 from the table was never checked on the DNA. Germline CDR1 reads MNHNS; CDR2 reads SASEGT. The CDR3 extends over 15 residues, inclusive of both ends.